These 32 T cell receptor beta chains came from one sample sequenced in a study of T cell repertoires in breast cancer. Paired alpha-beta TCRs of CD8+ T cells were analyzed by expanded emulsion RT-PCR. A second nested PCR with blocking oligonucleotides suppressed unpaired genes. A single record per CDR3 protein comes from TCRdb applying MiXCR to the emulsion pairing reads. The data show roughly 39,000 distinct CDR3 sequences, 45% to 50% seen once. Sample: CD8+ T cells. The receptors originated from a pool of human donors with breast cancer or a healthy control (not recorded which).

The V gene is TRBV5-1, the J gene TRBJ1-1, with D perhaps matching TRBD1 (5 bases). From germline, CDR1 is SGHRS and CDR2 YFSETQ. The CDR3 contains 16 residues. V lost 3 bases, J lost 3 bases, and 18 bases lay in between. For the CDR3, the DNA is TGCGCCAGCAGCTGGGGTCCGGGCCAAGGGGACACTGAAGCTTTCTTT. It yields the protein CASSWGPGQGDTEAFF.

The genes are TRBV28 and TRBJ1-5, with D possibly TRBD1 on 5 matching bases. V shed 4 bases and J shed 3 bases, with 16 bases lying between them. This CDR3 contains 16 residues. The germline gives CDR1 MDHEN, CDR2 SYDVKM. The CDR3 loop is CASSSPVRAVNQPQHF. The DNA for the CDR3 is TGTGCCAGCAGTTCCCCCGTCAGGGCGGTCAATCAGCCCCAGCATTTT. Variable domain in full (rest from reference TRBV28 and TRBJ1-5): DVKVTQSSRYLVKRTGEKVFLECVQDMDHENMFWYRQDPGLGLRLIYFSYDVKMKEKGDIPEGYSVSREKKERFSLILESASTNQTSMYLCASSSPVRAVNQPQHFGDGTRLSIL.

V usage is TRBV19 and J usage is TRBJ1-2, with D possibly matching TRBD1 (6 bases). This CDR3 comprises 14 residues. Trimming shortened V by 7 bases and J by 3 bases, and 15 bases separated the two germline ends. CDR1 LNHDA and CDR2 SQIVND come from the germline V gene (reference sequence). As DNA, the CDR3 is TGTGCCAGTAAGGGGGACGGTCTCTACTATGGCTACACCTTC. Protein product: CASKGDGLYYGYTF.

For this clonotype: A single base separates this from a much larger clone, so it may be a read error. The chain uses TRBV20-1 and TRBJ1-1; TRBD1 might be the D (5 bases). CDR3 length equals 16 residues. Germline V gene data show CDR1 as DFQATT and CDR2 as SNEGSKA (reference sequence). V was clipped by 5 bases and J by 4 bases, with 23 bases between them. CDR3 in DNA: TGCAGTGCTCAGGGATTCGGGGGGGTTGAGGCCACTGAAGCTTTCTTT. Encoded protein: CSAQGFGGVEATEAFF.

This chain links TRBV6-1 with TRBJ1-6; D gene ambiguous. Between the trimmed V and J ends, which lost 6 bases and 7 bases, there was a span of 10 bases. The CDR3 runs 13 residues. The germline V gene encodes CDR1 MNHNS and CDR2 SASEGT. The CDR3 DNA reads TGTGCCAGCAGACCGTTGGGCAATTCACCCCTCCACTTT. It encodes CASRPLGNSPLHF.

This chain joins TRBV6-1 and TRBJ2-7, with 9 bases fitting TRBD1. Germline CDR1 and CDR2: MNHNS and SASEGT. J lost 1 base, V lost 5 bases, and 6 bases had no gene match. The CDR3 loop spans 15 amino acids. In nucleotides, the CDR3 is TGTGCCAGCAGTCCCGGGACAGGGATATCCTACGAGCAGTACTTC. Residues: CASSPGTGISYEQYF.

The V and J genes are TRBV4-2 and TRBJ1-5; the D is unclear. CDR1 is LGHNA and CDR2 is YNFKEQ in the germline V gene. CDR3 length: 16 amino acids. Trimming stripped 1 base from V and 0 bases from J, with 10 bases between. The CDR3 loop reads CASSQGGQYSNQPQHF. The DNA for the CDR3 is TGTGCCAGCAGCCAAGGCGGGCAATATAGCAATCAGCCCCAGCATTTT.

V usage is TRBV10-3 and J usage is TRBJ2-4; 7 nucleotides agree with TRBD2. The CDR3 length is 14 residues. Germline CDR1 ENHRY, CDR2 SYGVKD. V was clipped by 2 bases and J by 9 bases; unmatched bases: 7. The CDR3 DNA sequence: TGTGCCATCAGTGAGGCGACTCCGGGGGGCATTCAGTACTTC. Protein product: CAISEATPGGIQYF.

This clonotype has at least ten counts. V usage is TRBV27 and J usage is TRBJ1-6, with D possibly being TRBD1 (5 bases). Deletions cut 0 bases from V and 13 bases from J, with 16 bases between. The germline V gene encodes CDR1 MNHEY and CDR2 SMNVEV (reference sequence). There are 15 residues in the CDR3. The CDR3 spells CASSLSWGPFIPLHF. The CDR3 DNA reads TGTGCCAGCAGTTTATCGTGGGGCCCTTTTATCCCCCTCCACTTT.

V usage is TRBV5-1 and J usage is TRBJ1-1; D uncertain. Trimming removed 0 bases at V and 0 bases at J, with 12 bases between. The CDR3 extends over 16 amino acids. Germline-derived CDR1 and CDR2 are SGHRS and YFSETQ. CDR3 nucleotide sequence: TGCGCCAGCAGCTTGGGACATAACTGGATGAACACTGAAGCTTTCTTT. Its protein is CASSLGHNWMNTEAFF.

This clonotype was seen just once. The CDR3 sequence: CASSPAGSGYTF. The DNA for the CDR3 is TGTGCCAGCTCACCAGCAGGTAGTGGCTACACCTTC. V and J are TRBV18 and TRBJ1-2; D uncertain. CDR3 length: 12 amino acids. V was cut by 2 bases and J by 7 bases, with 8 bases left in between. Germline CDR1 and CDR2: KGHSH and LQKENI.

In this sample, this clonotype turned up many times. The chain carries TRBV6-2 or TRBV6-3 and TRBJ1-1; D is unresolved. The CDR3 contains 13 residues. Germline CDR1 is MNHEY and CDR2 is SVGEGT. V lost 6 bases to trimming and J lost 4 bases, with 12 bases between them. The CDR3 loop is CASSNRLGTEAFF. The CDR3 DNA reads TGTGCCAGCAGCAACCGACTGGGCACTGAAGCTTTCTTT.

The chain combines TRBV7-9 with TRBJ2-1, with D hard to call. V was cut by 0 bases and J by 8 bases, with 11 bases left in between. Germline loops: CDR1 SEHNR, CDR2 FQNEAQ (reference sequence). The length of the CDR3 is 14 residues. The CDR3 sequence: CASSLALTNHEQFF. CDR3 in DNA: TGTGCCAGCAGCTTAGCTCTTACGAACCATGAGCAGTTCTTC.

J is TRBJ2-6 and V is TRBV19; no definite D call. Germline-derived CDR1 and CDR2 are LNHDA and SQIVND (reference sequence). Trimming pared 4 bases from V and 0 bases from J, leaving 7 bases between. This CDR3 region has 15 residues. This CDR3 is CASSKDLSGANVLTF. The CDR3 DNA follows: TGTGCCAGTAGTAAGGACCTCTCTGGGGCCAACGTCCTGACTTTC.

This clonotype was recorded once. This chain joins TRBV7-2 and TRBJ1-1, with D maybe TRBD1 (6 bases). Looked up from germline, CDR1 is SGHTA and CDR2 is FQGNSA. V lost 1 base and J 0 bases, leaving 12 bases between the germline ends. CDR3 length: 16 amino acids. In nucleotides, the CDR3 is TGTGCCAGCAGCTTAGTGTCAGGGGAGGTGAACACTGAAGCTTTCTTT. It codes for CASSLVSGEVNTEAFF.

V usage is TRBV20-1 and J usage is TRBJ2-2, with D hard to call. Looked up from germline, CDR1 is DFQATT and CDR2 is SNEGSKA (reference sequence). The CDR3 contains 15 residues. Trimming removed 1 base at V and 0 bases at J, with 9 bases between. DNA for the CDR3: TGCAGTGCTAGAGGTAGGATTGCGAACACCGGGGAGCTGTTTTTT. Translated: CSARGRIANTGELFF.

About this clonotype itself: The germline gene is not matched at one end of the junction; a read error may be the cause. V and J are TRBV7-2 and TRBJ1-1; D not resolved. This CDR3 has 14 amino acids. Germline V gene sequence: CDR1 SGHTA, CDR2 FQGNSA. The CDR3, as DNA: TGTGCCAGCAGCTTCCAGTCCATGAACGCTGAAGCTTTCTTT. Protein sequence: CASSFQSMNAEAFF.

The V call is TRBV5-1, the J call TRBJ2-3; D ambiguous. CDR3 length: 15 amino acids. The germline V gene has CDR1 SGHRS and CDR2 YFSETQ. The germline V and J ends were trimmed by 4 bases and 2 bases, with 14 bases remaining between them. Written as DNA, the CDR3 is TGCGCCAGCAGCCTCTCTAACCCTGCCACAGATACGCAGTATTTT. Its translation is CASSLSNPATDTQYF.

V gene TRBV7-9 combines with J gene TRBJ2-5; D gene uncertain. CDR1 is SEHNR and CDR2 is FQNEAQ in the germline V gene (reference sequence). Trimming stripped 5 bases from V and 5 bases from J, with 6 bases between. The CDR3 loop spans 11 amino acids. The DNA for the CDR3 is TGTGCCAGCAGCCCCGGGGAGACCCAGTACTTC. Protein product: CASSPGETQYF.

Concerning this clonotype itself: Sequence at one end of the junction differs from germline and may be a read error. This CDR3 reads CASSRTSGSVTKNILYF. The CDR3 coding sequence is TGTGCCAGCAGCCGGACTAGCGGGAGTGTTACCAAAAACATTCTGTACTTC. This chain links TRBV5-5 with TRBJ2-4; 13 nucleotides line up with TRBD2. The CDR3 runs to 17 residues. Germline CDR1 and CDR2: SGHKS and YYEKEE (reference sequence).

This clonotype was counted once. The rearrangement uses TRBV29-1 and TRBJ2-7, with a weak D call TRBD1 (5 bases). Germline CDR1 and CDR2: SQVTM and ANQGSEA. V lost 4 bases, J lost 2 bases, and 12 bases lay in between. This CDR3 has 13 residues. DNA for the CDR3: TGCAGCGTTGTTCGACAGCAAACCTACGAGCAGTACTTC. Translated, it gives CSVVRQQTYEQYF.

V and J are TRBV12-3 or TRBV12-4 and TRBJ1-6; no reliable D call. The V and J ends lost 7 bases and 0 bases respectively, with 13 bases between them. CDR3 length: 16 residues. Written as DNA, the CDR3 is TGTGCCAGCACCTATGCAGGATTCTCCTATAATTCACCCCTCCACTTT. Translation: CASTYAGFSYNSPLHF.

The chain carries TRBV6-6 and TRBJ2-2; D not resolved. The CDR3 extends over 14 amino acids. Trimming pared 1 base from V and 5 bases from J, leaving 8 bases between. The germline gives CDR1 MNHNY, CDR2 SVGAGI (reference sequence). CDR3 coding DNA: TGTGCCAGCAGTTACTTTTCTGGGACCGGGGAGCTGTTTTTT. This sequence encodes CASSYFSGTGELFF.

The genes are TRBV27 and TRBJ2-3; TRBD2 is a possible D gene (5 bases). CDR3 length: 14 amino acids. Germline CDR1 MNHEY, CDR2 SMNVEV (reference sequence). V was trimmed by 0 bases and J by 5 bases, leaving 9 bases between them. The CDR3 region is CASSLSAGVDTQYF. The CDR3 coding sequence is TGTGCCAGCAGTTTATCGGCCGGGGTAGATACGCAGTATTTT.

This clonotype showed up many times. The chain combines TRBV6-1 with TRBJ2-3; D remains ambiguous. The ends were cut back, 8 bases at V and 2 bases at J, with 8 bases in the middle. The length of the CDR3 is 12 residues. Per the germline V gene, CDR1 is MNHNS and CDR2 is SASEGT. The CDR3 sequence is CASRGTTDTQYF. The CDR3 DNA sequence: TGTGCCAGCCGAGGCACCACAGATACGCAGTATTTT.

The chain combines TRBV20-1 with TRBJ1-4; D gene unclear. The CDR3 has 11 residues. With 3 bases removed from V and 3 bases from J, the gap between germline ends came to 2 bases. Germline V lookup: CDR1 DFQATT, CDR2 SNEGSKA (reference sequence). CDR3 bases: TGCAGTGCTAGCGCTAATGAAAAACTGTTTTTT. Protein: CSASANEKLFF.

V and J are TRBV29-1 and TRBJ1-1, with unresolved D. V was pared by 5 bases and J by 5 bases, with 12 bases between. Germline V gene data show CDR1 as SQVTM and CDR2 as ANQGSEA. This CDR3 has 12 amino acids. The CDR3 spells CSVLPGWTEAFF. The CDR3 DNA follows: TGCAGCGTTCTCCCAGGATGGACTGAAGCTTTCTTT. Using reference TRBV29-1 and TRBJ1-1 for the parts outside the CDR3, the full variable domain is SAVISQKPSRDICQRGTSLTIQCQVDSQVTMMFWYRQQPGQSLTLIATANQGSEATYESGFVIDKFPISRPNLTFSTLTVSNMSPEDSSIYLCSVLPGWTEAFFGQGTRLTVV.

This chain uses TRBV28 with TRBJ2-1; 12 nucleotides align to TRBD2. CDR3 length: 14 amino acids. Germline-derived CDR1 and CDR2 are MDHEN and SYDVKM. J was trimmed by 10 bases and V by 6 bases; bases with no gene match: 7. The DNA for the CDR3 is TGTGCCAGCAGCTCAGGACTAGCGGGGAGGGAGCAGTTCTTC. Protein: CASSSGLAGREQFF.

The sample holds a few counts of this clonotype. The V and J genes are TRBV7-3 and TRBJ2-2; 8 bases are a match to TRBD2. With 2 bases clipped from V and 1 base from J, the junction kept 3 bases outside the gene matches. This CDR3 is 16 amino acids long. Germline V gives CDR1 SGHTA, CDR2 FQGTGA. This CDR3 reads CASSLQLAGNTGELFF. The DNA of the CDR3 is TGTGCCAGCAGCTTACAGCTAGCGGGGAACACCGGGGAGCTGTTTTTT.

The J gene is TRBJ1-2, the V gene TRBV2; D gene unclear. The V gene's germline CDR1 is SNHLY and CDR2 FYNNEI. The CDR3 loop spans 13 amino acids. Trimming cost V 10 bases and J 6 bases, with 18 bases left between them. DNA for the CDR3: TGTGCCATTTCGTCTTGGCTAACTAATGGCTACACCTTC. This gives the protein CAISSWLTNGYTF.

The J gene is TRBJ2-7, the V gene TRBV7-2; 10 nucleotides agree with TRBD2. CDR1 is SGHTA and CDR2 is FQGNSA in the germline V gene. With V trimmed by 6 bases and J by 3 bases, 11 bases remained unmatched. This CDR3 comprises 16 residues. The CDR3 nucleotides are TGTGCCAGCAGTCCTTCCTCTTCTAGCGGGAGCTACGAGCAGTACTTC. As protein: CASSPSSSSGSYEQYF.

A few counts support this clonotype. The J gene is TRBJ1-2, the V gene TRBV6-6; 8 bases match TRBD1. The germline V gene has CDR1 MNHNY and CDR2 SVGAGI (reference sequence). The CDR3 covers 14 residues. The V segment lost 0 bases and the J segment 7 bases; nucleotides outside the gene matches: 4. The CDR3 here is CASSYSWTGSGYTF. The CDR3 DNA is TGTGCCAGCAGTTACTCCTGGACAGGGTCTGGCTACACCTTC.